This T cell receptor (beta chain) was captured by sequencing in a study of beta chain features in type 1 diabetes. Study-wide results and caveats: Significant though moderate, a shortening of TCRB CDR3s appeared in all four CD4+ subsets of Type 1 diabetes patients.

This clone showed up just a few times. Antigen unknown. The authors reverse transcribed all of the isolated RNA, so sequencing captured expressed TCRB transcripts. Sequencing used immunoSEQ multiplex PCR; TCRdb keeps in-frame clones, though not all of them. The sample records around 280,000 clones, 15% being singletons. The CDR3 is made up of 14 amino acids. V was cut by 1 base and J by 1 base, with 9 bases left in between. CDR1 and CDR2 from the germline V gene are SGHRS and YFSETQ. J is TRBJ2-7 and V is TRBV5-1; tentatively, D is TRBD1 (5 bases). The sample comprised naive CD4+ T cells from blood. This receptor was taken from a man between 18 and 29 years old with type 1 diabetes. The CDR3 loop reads CASSLQGSSYEQYF. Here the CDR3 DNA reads TGCGCCAGCAGCTTGCAGGGTTCATCCTACGAGCAGTACTTC.